This entry lists 32 T cell receptor beta chains sequenced from one sample in a study of early stage breast cancer tumors. Sequenced by immunoSEQ multiplex PCR; TCRdb stores in-frame clones only, minus some. In the table there are over 40,000 clones, roughly 78% of which are singletons. Sequencing input: blood. These receptors all come from a person in their 40s with breast cancer.

The rearrangement links TRBV29-1 to TRBJ2-4; no definite D call. The CDR3 has 14 amino acids. Germline-derived CDR1 and CDR2 are SQVTM and ANQGSEA. V was clipped by 4 bases and J by 6 bases, with 16 bases between them. The CDR3 loop is CSVAAGRDGNIQYF. The CDR3, as DNA: TGCAGCGTTGCGGCAGGCCGCGATGGAAACATTCAGTACTTC.

This chain uses TRBV2 with TRBJ2-1; 7 bases are a match to TRBD2. The germline V gene has CDR1 SNHLY and CDR2 FYNNEI. J was trimmed by 4 bases and V by 7 bases; bases with no gene match: 10. This CDR3 contains 15 residues. The CDR3 DNA reads as TGTGCCAGCACCCCCATGGGGAGGGGTTACAATGAGCAGTTCTTC. Translating gives CASTPMGRGYNEQFF.

The chain employs TRBV5-1 and TRBJ2-3; D may be TRBD2 (5 bases). The V gene lost 5 bases and the J gene lost 4 bases, with 11 bases spanning the gap. Germline assignment: CDR1 SGHRS and CDR2 YFSETQ. This CDR3 has 13 residues. In DNA, the CDR3 is TGCGCCAGCAGTAACGGGATTGCAGATACGCAGTATTTT. Translated, it gives CASSNGIADTQYF.

The chain uses TRBV10-3 and TRBJ2-7; 10 bases line up with TRBD1. Germline loops: CDR1 ENHRY, CDR2 SYGVKD. CDR3 length: 15 amino acids. The V and J ends lost 9 bases and 1 base, in that order; junction bases with no gene match: 9. The DNA of the CDR3 is TGTGCCATTAGGAAAGGACAGGGGGAATCCTACGAGCAGTACTTC. Its translation: CAIRKGQGESYEQYF.

This clone was found once. This rearrangement joins TRBV28 to TRBJ2-3; D not resolved. The CDR3 consists of 11 residues. The germline gives CDR1 MDHEN, CDR2 SYDVKM. The V and J ends lost 3 bases and 5 bases respectively, with 3 bases between them. The CDR3 is CASSLGDTQYF. The CDR3 nucleotides are TGTGCCAGCAGTTTGGGAGATACGCAGTATTTT.

The chain is built from TRBV5-1 and TRBJ2-5, with D perhaps TRBD1 (6 bases). This CDR3 is 15 amino acids long. Looked up from germline, CDR1 is SGHRS and CDR2 is YFSETQ. The V gene lost 0 bases and the J gene lost 5 bases, with 14 bases spanning the gap. The CDR3 DNA reads TGCGCCAGCAGCTTGGCACCGGGCCAGGGGGAGACCCAGTACTTC. The encoded protein is CASSLAPGQGETQYF. Based on the CDR3 plus reference TRBV5-1 and TRBJ2-5, the full variable domain is KAGVTQTPRYLIKTRGQQVTLSCSPISGHRSVSWYQQTPGQGLQFLFEYFSETQRNKGNFPGRFSGRQFSNSRSEMNVSTLELGDSALYLCASSLAPGQGETQYFGPGTRLLVL.

This chain uses TRBV18 with TRBJ2-7, with 11 bases fitting TRBD2. Germline CDR1 is KGHSH and CDR2 is LQKENI. Trimming took 3 bases from V and 6 from J; bases not matched to a gene: 7. This CDR3 contains 15 residues. Written as DNA, the CDR3 is TGTGCCAGCTCACCCACTAGCGGGAGTGTACGCGAGCAGTACTTC. Translating it yields CASSPTSGSVREQYF.

In its sample, this clone was seen once. This chain joins TRBV2 and TRBJ1-2; D unclear. CDR3 size: 13 residues. Trimming took 7 bases from V and 2 from J, leaving 11 bases between them. Germline loops: CDR1 SNHLY, CDR2 FYNNEI. The CDR3 sequence is CASTKDANYGYTF. In DNA form, the CDR3 reads TGTGCCAGCACTAAGGACGCGAACTATGGCTACACCTTC.

This clone was observed a single time. This chain connects TRBV20-1 to TRBJ2-3; D gene unclear. CDR1 is DFQATT, CDR2 SNEGSKA, per germline (reference sequence). The CDR3 length is 10 residues. CDR3 DNA: TGCAGCCGGAACCCAGATACGCAGTATTTT. Its translation is CSRNPDTQYF.

The chain recombines TRBV7-9 with TRBJ2-3, with 11 bases that match TRBD2. Germline loops: CDR1 SEHNR, CDR2 FQNEAQ (reference sequence). The CDR3 extends over 16 amino acids. J lost 0 bases, V lost 6 bases, and 5 bases had no gene match. CDR3: CASSLRTSGSTDTQYF. The DNA for the CDR3 is TGTGCCAGCAGTTTACGGACTAGCGGGAGCACAGATACGCAGTATTTT.

The CDR3 DNA is TGTGCCAGCAGCTTAAATCGAGGGAGTAGCACAGATACGCAGTATTTT. The encoded protein is CASSLNRGSSTDTQYF. The V call is TRBV7-2, the J call TRBJ2-3; weak D call: TRBD2 (5 bases). The length of the CDR3 is 16 residues. V lost 2 bases to trimming and J lost 0 bases, with 12 bases between them. Germline V gives CDR1 SGHTA, CDR2 FQGNSA.

This chain links TRBV28 with TRBJ1-4, with TRBD1 as a possible D gene (5 bases). The CDR3 is made up of 13 amino acids. The germline CDR1 and CDR2 sequences are MDHEN and SYDVKM. Deletions cut 7 bases from V and 5 bases from J, with 11 bases between. CDR3 in DNA: TGTGCCAGCACCCCTGGGGGGAATGAAAAACTGTTTTTT. It encodes CASTPGGNEKLFF.

V gene TRBV7-9 combines with J gene TRBJ2-5, with D unresolved. Germline V gene data show CDR1 as SEHNR and CDR2 as FQNEAQ (reference sequence). The CDR3 is made up of 15 amino acids. Trimming pared 5 bases from V and 5 bases from J, leaving 18 bases between. The CDR3 protein is CASSPARRGVETQYF. The DNA for the CDR3 is TGTGCCAGCAGCCCGGCCCGCCGCGGCGTGGAGACCCAGTACTTC.

In this sample, this clone turned up once. The chain carries TRBV7-2 and TRBJ1-3, with D unresolved. CDR1 is SGHTA and CDR2 is FQGNSA in the germline V gene. Trimming left V 5 bases short and J 0 bases short, with 11 bases between. The CDR3 runs to 15 residues. The CDR3 loop reads CASSPYWYSGNTIYF. In nucleotides, the CDR3 is TGTGCCAGCAGCCCTTATTGGTACTCTGGAAACACCATATATTTT.

A note on this clone: No conserved phenylalanine or tryptophan is present at the end of the CDR3, so a read error is the likely explanation. No DNA is shown, since the ends of the CDR3 on it are uncertain; the CDR3 is the one TCRdb lists. The rearrangement joins TRBV19 to TRBJ1-2. The CDR3 is 10 residues long, counting both termini. The germline gives CDR1 LNHDA, CDR2 SQIVND (reference sequence). Here the CDR3 reads CASSILGVVV.

The rearrangement uses TRBV7-2 and TRBJ2-3; D gene unclear. The V gene's germline CDR1 is SGHTA and CDR2 FQGNSA. V was cut by 2 bases and J by 5 bases, with 11 bases left in between. The CDR3 is 14 residues long. The CDR3 protein is CASSLSAGRDTQYF. In DNA form, the CDR3 reads TGTGCCAGCAGCTTATCTGCCGGTCGAGATACGCAGTATTTT.

V is TRBV10-2 and J is TRBJ2-7, with TRBD1 matching 7 bases. The V and J ends lost 5 bases and 4 bases, in that order; junction bases with no gene match: 8. This CDR3 comprises 14 residues. Germline V gene lookup returns CDR1 WSHSY and CDR2 SAAADI. CDR3 region: CASSTGTAFYEQYF. CDR3 sequence (DNA): TGCGCCAGCAGTACCGGGACAGCCTTTTACGAGCAGTACTTC.

This clone showed up just once. The chain's CDR3 is CASSPDLGNTIYF. As DNA, the CDR3 is TGTGCCAGCTCACCTGACCTTGGAAACACCATATATTTT. V and J are TRBV18 and TRBJ1-3; D uncertain. Germline-derived CDR1 and CDR2 are KGHSH and LQKENI. V lost 3 bases to trimming and J lost 3 bases, with 6 bases between them. There are 13 residues in the CDR3.

This chain connects TRBV9 to TRBJ2-3; D is uncertain. This CDR3 spans 15 amino acids. Trimming removed 1 base from V and 1 base from J, with 10 bases in between. CDR1 and CDR2 (germline): SGDLS, YYNGEE. The CDR3 coding sequence is TGTGCCAGCAGCGTAACTCCCGGACGCACAGATACGCAGTATTTT. Its protein product is CASSVTPGRTDTQYF.

The table lists this clone with a few counts. This same CDR3 is encoded by further DNA sequences in the sample. V and J are TRBV5-1 and TRBJ2-7; D gene unclear. Germline values: CDR1 SGHRS, CDR2 YFSETQ. The germline V and J ends were trimmed by 0 bases and 3 bases, with 1 base remaining between them. The CDR3 is 11 residues long. CDR3 amino acids: CASSLDYEQYF. CDR3 DNA: TGCGCCAGCAGCTTGGACTACGAGCAGTACTTC.

The V and J genes are TRBV19 and TRBJ2-5; 7 bases are a match to TRBD1. Germline values: CDR1 LNHDA, CDR2 SQIVND (reference sequence). V lost 3 bases, J lost 4 bases, and 8 bases stayed unmatched. This CDR3 contains 15 residues. CDR3 residues: CASSIPGQKLETQYF. The CDR3 DNA reads as TGTGCCAGTAGTATCCCGGGACAGAAGCTAGAGACCCAGTACTTC.

The rearrangement uses TRBV2 and TRBJ1-4; a weak D match, TRBD1 (6 bases). CDR3 size: 15 residues. V was clipped by 4 bases and J by 10 bases, with 19 bases between them. Germline CDR1 SNHLY, CDR2 FYNNEI. The CDR3 sequence is CASSVRTGLTGKLFF. The CDR3 DNA follows: TGTGCCAGCAGTGTCCGAACAGGATTGACAGGAAAACTGTTTTTT.

The genes are TRBV5-6 and TRBJ2-3, with TRBD2 as a possible D gene (6 bases). Germline V gene sequence: CDR1 SGHDT, CDR2 YYEEEE. V was trimmed by 6 bases and J by 5 bases, leaving 22 bases between them. This CDR3 has 16 residues. The CDR3 sequence: CASTPQVGRSGDTQYF. The CDR3 DNA sequence: TGTGCCAGCACTCCCCAGGTGGGGAGGTCCGGAGATACGCAGTATTTT.

This clone was detected only a few times. The genes are TRBV19 and TRBJ1-2; D is perhaps TRBD1 (6 bases). Germline CDR1 is LNHDA and CDR2 is SQIVND (reference sequence). V was clipped by 6 bases and J by 0 bases, with 11 bases between them. The CDR3 has 14 residues. The chain's CDR3 is CASSATGSNYGYTF. The CDR3, as DNA: TGTGCCAGTAGCGCCACAGGGTCTAACTATGGCTACACCTTC.

This clone came up once. This rearrangement joins TRBV7-9 to TRBJ2-3; D not resolved. Trimming removed 4 bases from V and 2 bases from J, with 13 bases in between. This CDR3 region has 15 residues. CDR1 SEHNR and CDR2 FQNEAQ come from the germline V gene (reference sequence). CDR3 loop: CASSWAESNTDTQYF. In DNA, the CDR3 is TGTGCCAGCAGCTGGGCAGAGAGCAACACAGATACGCAGTATTTT.

The chain employs TRBV6-6 and TRBJ1-3, with D hard to call. There are 15 residues in the CDR3. The germline V gene has CDR1 MNHNY and CDR2 SVGAGI (reference sequence). Trimming cost V 4 bases and J 0 bases, with 10 bases left between them. The CDR3 protein is CASSFLESSGNTIYF. For the CDR3, the DNA is TGTGCCAGCAGTTTCTTAGAATCCTCTGGAAACACCATATATTTT.

The CDR3 reads CASSQGGSTDTQYF. The CDR3 DNA sequence: TGTGCCAGCAGCCAGGGGGGGAGCACAGATACGCAGTATTTT. This chain links TRBV11-2 with TRBJ2-3, with D tentatively TRBD1 or TRBD2 (7 bases each). The germline V gene has CDR1 SGHAT and CDR2 FQNNGV. The CDR3 sequence is 14 residues long. V dropped 5 bases and J dropped 0 bases, with 9 bases sitting between them.

The rearrangement joins TRBV11-3 to TRBJ2-7; possible D gene TRBD2, 6 bases. Trimming pared 4 bases from V and 6 bases from J, leaving 19 bases between. The V gene's germline CDR1 is SGHNT and CDR2 YENEEA. This CDR3 region has 15 residues. In DNA, the CDR3 is TGTGCCAGCAGCTCCACCCGATTGGGGGGAGGCGAGCAGTACTTC. Translation: CASSSTRLGGGEQYF.

The chain uses TRBV19 and TRBJ2-1; 14 bases are a match to TRBD2. The germline V gene has CDR1 LNHDA and CDR2 SQIVND (reference sequence). The CDR3 runs to 14 residues. V shed 4 bases and J 9 bases; nucleotides not matched to a gene: 2. CDR3 sequence reads: CASSTGTSGSEQFF. CDR3 DNA sequence: TGTGCCAGTAGTACCGGGACTAGCGGGAGTGAGCAGTTCTTC.

This clone was observed once. This sequence joins TRBV18 and TRBJ1-2; 9 bases line up with TRBD1. Germline V gene lookup returns CDR1 KGHSH and CDR2 LQKENI. V was pared by 4 bases and J by 2 bases, with 5 bases of the junction left unmatched. The CDR3 sequence is 15 residues long. This CDR3 reads CASSRDRAKNYGYTF. CDR3 DNA sequence: TGTGCCAGCTCACGGGACAGGGCAAAAAACTATGGCTACACCTTC. The variable domain in full, completed from reference TRBV18 and TRBJ1-2, reads NAGVMQNPRHLVRRRGQEARLRCSPMKGHSHVYWYRQLPEEGLKFMVYLQKENIIDESGMPKERFSAEFPKEGPSILRIQQVVRGDSAAYFCASSRDRAKNYGYTFGSGTRLTVV.

The chain couples TRBV13 to TRBJ2-1, with 9 nucleotides matching TRBD2. V shed 4 bases, J shed 4 bases, and the junction held 8 bases outside the gene matches. CDR1 is PRHDT, CDR2 FYEKMQ, per germline (reference sequence). The CDR3 is 16 residues long. This CDR3 reads CASSSKASGKYNEQFF. Written as DNA, the CDR3 is TGTGCCAGCAGCTCCAAGGCTAGCGGGAAATACAATGAGCAGTTCTTC.

The rearrangement uses TRBV27 and TRBJ2-1, with 13 bases lining up with TRBD2. Germline-derived CDR1 and CDR2 are MNHEY and SMNVEV (reference sequence). The ends lost 7 bases at V and 8 bases at J; junction bases unmatched: 11. This CDR3 has 16 residues. The CDR3 sequence is CASKLAGGPRSYEQFF. The DNA for the CDR3 is TGTGCCAGCAAACTAGCGGGAGGGCCGCGATCGTATGAGCAGTTCTTC.